This is a list of T cell receptor beta chains from one sample in a study of regulatory T cells in long-lasting Graves disease. Using its own MiXCR run on the multiplex PCR reads, TCRdb lists one record per CDR3 protein. The profile shows about 560,000 distinct CDR3 sequences, 15% to 20% of them singletons. The same sample was also used in a study of T cells in Graves' hyperthyroidism and ophthalmopathy.

Sequencing used peripheral blood mononuclear cells (PBMCs), obtained at new diagnosis, from a patient treated with antithyroid drugs. The origin of the receptors is a man younger than 35 with Graves disease. Each CDR3 is given with its conserved first and last residue. The order of the fields is clone size, J gene, V gene, D gene, CDR3 protein, CDR3 DNA. The D gene is left open where the match is weak. Clone sizes are given selectively: once, few, many, or a class where the clone is expanded.

clone_size: -
j_call: TRBJ2-1
v_call: TRBV30
d_call: -
cdr3_aa: CAWAPGSSEQFF
cdr3_nt: TGTGCCTGGGCCCCGGGCAGCAGCGAGCAGTTCTTC

clone_size: many
j_call: TRBJ2-1
v_call: TRBV30
d_call: -
cdr3_aa: CAWERTLEQFF
cdr3_nt: TGTGCCTGGGAACGGACCCTTGAGCAGTTCTTC

clone_size: many
j_call: TRBJ2-7
v_call: TRBV29-1
d_call: -
cdr3_aa: CSVSTQGIRQQYF
cdr3_nt: TGCAGCGTTTCCACCCAGGGTATCCGACAGCAGTACTTC

clone_size: many
j_call: TRBJ2-2
v_call: TRBV11-2
d_call: TRBD2
cdr3_aa: CASTGTSGRLVRHTGELFF
cdr3_nt: TGTGCCAGCACGGGGACTAGCGGGAGACTCGTCCGGCACACCGGGGAGCTGTTTTTT

clone_size: few
j_call: TRBJ2-7
v_call: TRBV20-1
d_call: TRBD1
cdr3_aa: CSGNRGAAYEQYF
cdr3_nt: TGCAGTGGAAACAGGGGGGCAGCCTACGAGCAGTACTTC

clone_size: few
j_call: TRBJ2-2
v_call: TRBV24-1
d_call: TRBD1
cdr3_aa: CATSGWDRGSTGELFF
cdr3_nt: TGTGCCACCAGTGGGTGGGACAGGGGGAGTACCGGGGAGCTGTTTTTT

clone_size: few
j_call: TRBJ2-1
v_call: TRBV7-2
d_call: -
cdr3_aa: CASSLYSLNEQFF
cdr3_nt: TGTGCCAGCAGCTTATACTCCCTTAATGAGCAGTTCTTC

clone_size: -
j_call: TRBJ2-2
v_call: TRBV27
d_call: -
cdr3_aa: CASRLGTVTGELFF
cdr3_nt: TGTGCCAGCAGACTTGGGACGGTCACCGGGGAGCTGTTTTTT

clone_size: many
j_call: TRBJ2-7
v_call: TRBV5-1
d_call: TRBD2
cdr3_aa: CASSLGTSETYEQYF
cdr3_nt: TGCGCCAGCAGCCTTGGGACTAGCGAGACCTACGAGCAGTACTTC

clone_size: -
j_call: TRBJ2-1
v_call: TRBV20-1
d_call: -
cdr3_aa: CSAHDRSSSYNEQFF
cdr3_nt: TGCAGTGCTCATGACAGATCGAGCTCCTACAATGAGCAGTTCTTC

clone_size: -
j_call: TRBJ2-2
v_call: TRBV11-2
d_call: -
cdr3_aa: CASSFLPANTGELFF
cdr3_nt: TGTGCCAGCAGCTTTCTCCCCGCGAACACCGGGGAGCTGTTTTTT

clone_size: -
j_call: TRBJ2-7
v_call: TRBV7-9
d_call: -
cdr3_aa: CASSSRLGSYEQYF
cdr3_nt: TGTGCCAGCAGCTCCCGCTTAGGGTCCTACGAGCAGTACTTC

clone_size: many
j_call: TRBJ1-2
v_call: TRBV6-5
d_call: -
cdr3_aa: CASSYSISGGGYTF
cdr3_nt: TGTGCCAGCAGTTACTCTATCTCAGGAGGAGGCTACACCTTC

clone_size: many
j_call: TRBJ1-1
v_call: TRBV15
d_call: -
cdr3_aa: CATSRDTGSEAFF
cdr3_nt: TGTGCCACCAGCAGAGATACGGGGTCTGAAGCTTTCTTT

clone_size: many
j_call: TRBJ2-1
v_call: TRBV10-3
d_call: TRBD2
cdr3_aa: CAISPGTSGTGEQFF
cdr3_nt: TGTGCCATCAGTCCCGGGACTAGCGGGACTGGTGAGCAGTTCTTC

clone_size: -
j_call: TRBJ2-2
v_call: TRBV6-4
d_call: TRBD1
cdr3_aa: CASTLGQGGTGELFF
cdr3_nt: TGTGCCAGCACCTTAGGACAGGGGGGAACCGGGGAGCTGTTTTTT

clone_size: many
j_call: TRBJ2-7
v_call: TRBV2
d_call: TRBD1
cdr3_aa: CASNGQVSYEQYF
cdr3_nt: TGTGCCAGCAATGGACAGGTCTCCTACGAGCAGTACTTC

clone_size: few
j_call: TRBJ1-1
v_call: TRBV19
d_call: -
cdr3_aa: CASSVSGENTEAFF
cdr3_nt: TGTGCCAGTAGTGTCTCAGGCGAGAACACTGAAGCTTTCTTT

clone_size: many
j_call: TRBJ1-1
v_call: TRBV28
d_call: TRBD1
cdr3_aa: CASSPWTGWNTEAFF
cdr3_nt: TGTGCCAGCAGCCCCTGGACAGGGTGGAACACTGAAGCTTTCTTT

clone_size: -
j_call: TRBJ2-7
v_call: TRBV28
d_call: -
cdr3_aa: CASMVGRAYEQYF
cdr3_nt: TGTGCCAGCATGGTTGGGCGGGCCTACGAGCAGTACTTC

clone_size: many
j_call: TRBJ2-7
v_call: TRBV5-1
d_call: TRBD1
cdr3_aa: CASGPGQAYEQYF
cdr3_nt: TGCGCCAGCGGCCCAGGACAGGCCTACGAGCAGTACTTC

clone_size: few
j_call: TRBJ2-2
v_call: TRBV5-1
d_call: -
cdr3_aa: CASSLIPAGELFF
cdr3_nt: TGCGCCAGCAGCTTGATTCCTGCCGGGGAGCTGTTTTTT